This T cell receptor beta chain is drawn from a study of blood T cell repertoires in COVID-19. V lost 6 bases to trimming and J lost 0 bases, with 14 bases between them. The CDR3 runs to 16 residues. Germline V gene lookup returns CDR1 LNHDA and CDR2 SQIVND (reference sequence). Only in-frame clones appear in the TCRdb table, and some are missing; sequencing was by immunoSEQ multiplex PCR. The sample carries tens of thousands of clones, approximately 85% recorded once. The gene calls are TRBV19 and TRBJ2-2; perhaps TRBD2 as D (6 bases). This TCR derives from a man aged 55 to 69 with acute or convalescent COVID-19. The sample comprised peripheral blood. CDR3 region: CASRPGRTTNTGELFF. The DNA for the CDR3 is TGTGCCAGTAGACCAGGGAGGACCACGAACACCGGGGAGCTGTTTTTT.